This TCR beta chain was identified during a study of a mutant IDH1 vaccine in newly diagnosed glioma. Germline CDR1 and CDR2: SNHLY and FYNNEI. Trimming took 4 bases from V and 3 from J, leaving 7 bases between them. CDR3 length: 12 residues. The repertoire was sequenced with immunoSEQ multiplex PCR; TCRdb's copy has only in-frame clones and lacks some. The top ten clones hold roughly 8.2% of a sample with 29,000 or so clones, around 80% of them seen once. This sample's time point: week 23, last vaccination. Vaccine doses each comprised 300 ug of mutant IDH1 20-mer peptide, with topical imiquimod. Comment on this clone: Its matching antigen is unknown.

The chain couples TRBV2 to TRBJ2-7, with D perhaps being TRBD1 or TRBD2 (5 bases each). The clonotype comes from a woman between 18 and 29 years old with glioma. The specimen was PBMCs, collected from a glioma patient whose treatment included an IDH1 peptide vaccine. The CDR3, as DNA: TGTGCCAGCAGTGGGGACGGCTACGAGCAGTACTTC. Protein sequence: CASSGDGYEQYF.